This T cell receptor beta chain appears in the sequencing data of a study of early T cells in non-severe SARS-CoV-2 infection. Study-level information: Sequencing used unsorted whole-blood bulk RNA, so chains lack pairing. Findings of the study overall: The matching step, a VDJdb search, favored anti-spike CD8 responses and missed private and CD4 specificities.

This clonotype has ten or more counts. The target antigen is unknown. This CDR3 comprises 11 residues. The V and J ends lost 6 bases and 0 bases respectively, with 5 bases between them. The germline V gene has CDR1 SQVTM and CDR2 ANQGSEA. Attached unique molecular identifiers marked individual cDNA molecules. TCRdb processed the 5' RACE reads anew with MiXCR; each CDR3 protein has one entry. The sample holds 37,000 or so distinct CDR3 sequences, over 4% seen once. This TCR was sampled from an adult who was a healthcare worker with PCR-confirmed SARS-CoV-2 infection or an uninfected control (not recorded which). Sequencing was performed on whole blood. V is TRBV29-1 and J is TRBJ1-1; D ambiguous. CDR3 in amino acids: CSVQVNTEAFF. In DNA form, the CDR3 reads TGCAGCGTACAAGTGAACACTGAAGCTTTCTTT. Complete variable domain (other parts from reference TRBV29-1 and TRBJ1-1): SAVISQKPSRDICQRGTSLTIQCQVDSQVTMMFWYRQQPGQSLTLIATANQGSEATYESGFVIDKFPISRPNLTFSTLTVSNMSPEDSSIYLCSVQVNTEAFFGQGTRLTVV.